This record concerns one TCR beta chain sequence. Its antigen is unidentified. The data derive from a study of beta chain features in type 1 diabetes. Study as a whole: Analysis included 95 million to 140 million sorted cells drawn from all samples. Study-level results: All four CD4+ subsets from Type 1 diabetes patients carried moderately but significantly shorter TCRB CDR3s.

The investigators reverse transcribed all of the isolated RNA, so they sequenced expressed TCRB transcripts. The study sequenced naive, central memory and regulatory T cell samples to an average of about 3.5 million reads. TCRdb's table, derived via immunoSEQ multiplex PCR, lists solely in-frame clones and lacks some. The table includes 360,000 or so clones, roughly 21% detected once. Per the germline V gene, CDR1 is SGHRS and CDR2 is YFSETQ. V lost 4 bases and J lost 2; bases outside the gene matches: 14. CDR3 length: 17 amino acids. A sort by CD45RO/CCR7/CD25/CD127/CD95/CD27 yielded CD4+ naive, central memory, regulatory and stem cell-like memory cells.

Sequenced sample: naive CD4+ T cells from blood. This clonotype was sampled from a woman under 30 in good health. The chain recombines TRBV5-1 with TRBJ2-7; 8 positions match TRBD1. The CDR3 reads CASSAFPRGPSPYEQYF. The CDR3 coding sequence is TGCGCCAGCAGCGCCTTCCCCAGGGGGCCGTCGCCCTACGAGCAGTACTTC. Full variable domain (missing parts from reference TRBV5-1 and TRBJ2-7): KAGVTQTPRYLIKTRGQQVTLSCSPISGHRSVSWYQQTPGQGLQFLFEYFSETQRNKGNFPGRFSGRQFSNSRSEMNVSTLELGDSALYLCASSAFPRGPSPYEQYFGPGTRLTVT.